A single TCR beta chain is shown here with its context. Antigen unknown. The source of the sample is a study of OX40 agonist ivuxolimab in advanced cancers. Study-wide findings and caveats: Relative to CD4+ cells, CD8+ T cells on average had more expanded clones.

Sequencing used immunoSEQ multiplex PCR; TCRdb keeps in-frame clones, though not all of them. This table holds about 69,000 clones, nearly 90% found once. Germline V CDR1 and CDR2: SEHNR, FQNEAQ (reference sequence). Trimming cost V 3 bases and J 5 bases; bases outside gene matches: 3. The CDR3 runs to 13 residues. The J gene is TRBJ1-1, the V gene TRBV7-9; 7 bases align to TRBD1. The TCR comes from an adult with an advanced solid tumor such as melanoma, head and neck, liver or kidney cancer. The starting material was CD4+ or CD8+ T cells sorted from blood, obtained in a trial of the OX40 agonist ivuxolimab. The CDR3 is CASSFQGETEAFF. The CDR3 bases are TGTGCCAGCAGCTTCCAGGGGGAGACTGAAGCTTTCTTT.